The rows below give T cell receptor beta chains drawn from one sample of a study of blood T cell repertoires in COVID-19. This table comes from immunoSEQ multiplex PCR, and its TCRdb copy is limited to in-frame clones, with some not included. The sample lists about 210,000 clones, about 86% seen once, with about 8.9% in the top ten. The sequenced material came from peripheral blood. These receptors originate from a woman aged 50 to 60 with acute or convalescent COVID-19. The CDR3 runs from the conserved cysteine through the conserved F or W. Fields, in order: D gene, V gene, clone size, J gene, CDR3 DNA, CDR3 protein. A D gene is named only where the DNA matches it firmly. Clone size is given for some rows only: seen once, a few or many times, or a class if the clone is expanded.

.	TRBV18	.	TRBJ2-3	TGTGCCAGCTACTTGGCGGGTAGCGATGGCGCAGATACGCAGTATTTT	CASYLAGSDGADTQYF
.	TRBV10-1	.	TRBJ1-2	TGCGCCAGCAGTGAAACGGGTCCCTATGGCTACACCTTC	CASSETGPYGYTF
TRBD2	TRBV9	once	TRBJ2-7	TGTGCCAGCAGCTTCAAAGCGGGAGCTTCCTACGAGCAGTACTTC	CASSFKAGASYEQYF
.	TRBV27	.	TRBJ1-5	TGTGCCAGCAGTTTTCAGGGTTTAAGCAATCAGCCCCAGCATTTT	CASSFQGLSNQPQHF
.	TRBV11-3	once	TRBJ2-2	TGTGCCAGCAGCTTGGGTACGGGAGATGCCGGGGAGCTGTTTTTT	CASSLGTGDAGELFF
.	TRBV11-2	.	TRBJ1-1	TGTGCCAGCAGCTTAGCCGTGGGCCATGGGAACACTGAAGCTTTCTTT	CASSLAVGHGNTEAFF
TRBD2	TRBV10-1	.	TRBJ2-1	TGCGCCAGCAGTGAGCGTAGCGGGAGGGACAGCTCCTACAATGAGCAGTTCTTC	CASSERSGRDSSYNEQFF
TRBD2	TRBV7-2	.	TRBJ2-5	TGTGCCAGCAGCTTGCCCCGCCCTGATCCGGGACTAGATGAGACCCAGTACTTC	CASSLPRPDPGLDETQYF
TRBD1	TRBV2	few	TRBJ2-3	TGTGCCAGCAGCAGGGACAGGGGGCTCGCGGCAGATACGCAGTATTTT	CASSRDRGLAADTQYF
.	TRBV19	.	TRBJ2-7	TGTGCCAGTAGTATAGGGGTCTCGCGGGCCTCCTACGAGCAGTACTTC	CASSIGVSRASYEQYF
TRBD1	TRBV18	.	TRBJ2-7	TGTGCCAGCTCACCAATGTCTTCCCAGGGGGTCGTGAAAGAGCAGTACTTC	CASSPMSSQGVVKEQYF
TRBD1	TRBV5-8	.	TRBJ2-7	TGTGCCAGCAGCCAGGAGGGACAGGGGGCTCCTGGCGAGCAGTACTTC	CASSQEGQGAPGEQYF
.	TRBV19	.	TRBJ2-1	TGTGCCAGTAGCGTTTCGCGGGCCCGAAGCTCCTACAATGAGCAGTTCTTC	CASSVSRARSSYNEQFF